This T cell receptor beta chain was sequenced during a study of cytomegalovirus exposure and HLA in healthy donors. The PCR employed 60 Vbeta primers together with 13 Jbeta primers. TCRdb's table, derived via immunoSEQ multiplex PCR, lists solely in-frame clones and lacks some. Of around 200,000 clones listed, approximately 86% are singletons. Per the germline V gene, CDR1 is MDHEN and CDR2 is SYDVKM. Trimming stripped 3 bases from V and 3 bases from J, with 15 bases between. There are 16 residues in the CDR3. The rearrangement links TRBV28 to TRBJ1-3, with D unresolved. The sequence derives from a woman aged 25 to 39 in good health and CMV-seronegative. The specimen was PBMCs. The CDR3 bases are TGTGCCAGCAGTTTTTTCCTCTCACTCTATGGAAACACCATATATTTT. It is translated as CASSFFLSLYGNTIYF.